The rows below give T cell receptor beta chains drawn from one sample of a study of identical twins. TCRdb reprocessed the 5' RACE reads with MiXCR, giving one entry per CDR3 protein. The table shows 350,000 to 600,000 distinct CDR3 sequences, with 13% to 15% occurring only once. The same data also contributed to another study, on yellow fever vaccine responses in identical twins.

Material: CD4+ T cells sorted from blood. These receptors all stem from a woman younger than 30 in good health. The CDR3 runs from the conserved cysteine through the conserved F or W. The D gene is left open where the match is weak. The size entry is marked missing in some rows and otherwise reads once, few, many or a size class.

clone_size j_call v_call d_call cdr3_aa cdr3_nt
many TRBJ2-7 TRBV20-1 TRBD2 CSARERTSGYEQYF TGCAGTGCTAGAGAGAGGACTAGCGGCTACGAGCAGTACTTC
few TRBJ2-7 TRBV5-1 . CASSRLGDGGYEQYF TGCGCCAGCAGCCGTCTAGGAGATGGTGGATACGAGCAGTACTTC
. TRBJ2-3 TRBV12-5 TRBD2 CASGPSGGSDTQYF TGTGCTAGTGGTCCTAGCGGGGGATCAGATACGCAGTATTTT
. TRBJ2-7 TRBV5-1 . CASRGSGKGYEQYF TGCGCCAGCAGGGGATCAGGAAAGGGCTACGAGCAGTACTTC
many TRBJ2-3 TRBV5-1 . CASSLVADRTDTQYF TGCGCCAGCAGCTTGGTAGCGGATCGGACAGATACGCAGTATTTT
. TRBJ2-3 TRBV11-2 . CASSRASDTQYF TGTGCCAGCAGCCGTGCGTCAGATACGCAGTATTTT
. TRBJ2-6 TRBV5-1 . CASSSAGNSGANVLTF TGCGCCAGCAGCTCGGCGGGGAACTCTGGGGCCAACGTCCTGACTTTC
. TRBJ2-1 TRBV20-1 TRBD2 CSASPTSSSYNEQFF TGCAGTGCTAGCCCGACTAGCAGCTCCTACAATGAGCAGTTCTTC
few TRBJ2-5 TRBV2 TRBD2 CASSESRSGRGQETQYF TGTGCCAGCAGTGAATCGCGCAGCGGGAGGGGACAAGAGACCCAGTACTTC
few TRBJ2-3 TRBV18 . CASSQMDSSTDTQYF TGTGCCAGCTCACAAATGGACAGTAGCACAGATACGCAGTATTTT
. TRBJ2-2 TRBV4-2 . CASSHPDRRGTGELFF TGTGCCAGCAGCCATCCGGACAGGCGGGGGACCGGGGAGCTGTTTTTT
few TRBJ2-3 TRBV20-1 TRBD2 CSARRSGRGDTQYF TGCAGTGCTAGACGTAGCGGGAGAGGAGATACGCAGTATTTT
. TRBJ2-5 TRBV5-1 . CASSFSVAMYF TGCGCCAGCAGCTTCTCGGTCGCCATGTACTTC
few TRBJ2-3 TRBV6-5 TRBD2 CASSYTRVPGGADTQYF TGTGCCAGCAGTTACACCCGGGTCCCGGGGGGGGCAGATACGCAGTATTTT
. TRBJ1-1 TRBV20-1 TRBD1 CSANLRGMNTEAFF TGCAGTGCTAATCTCAGGGGGATGAACACTGAAGCTTTCTTT
few TRBJ1-2 TRBV7-9 . CASSLAGPNYGYTF TGTGCCAGCAGCTTGGCCGGCCCCAACTATGGCTACACCTTC
. TRBJ2-5 TRBV7-8 . CASSLLQVVGLRETQYF TGTGCCAGCAGCTTACTACAAGTGGTTGGATTACGAGAGACCCAGTACTTC
. TRBJ2-3 TRBV20-1 . CSASLLGRTDTQYF TGCAGTGCTAGTTTACTAGGTCGTACAGATACGCAGTATTTT
few TRBJ2-5 TRBV5-6 . CASSLGAGEETQYF TGTGCCAGCAGCTTGGGGGCAGGGGAAGAGACCCAGTACTTC
few TRBJ2-7 TRBV9 . CASSGRGGRYEQYF TGTGCCAGCAGCGGGAGGGGAGGCCGCTACGAGCAGTACTTC